These T cell receptor beta chains were read from a single sample in a study of OX40 agonist ivuxolimab in advanced cancers. The assay was immunoSEQ multiplex PCR, and TCRdb's table has in-frame clones only and misses some. The sample consists of some 61,000 clones, roughly 73% of them appearing once. The sample in question was CD4+ or CD8+ T cells sorted from blood, obtained in a trial of the OX40 agonist ivuxolimab. All receptors derive from an adult with an advanced solid tumor such as melanoma, head and neck, liver or kidney cancer. CDR3s include the opening cysteine and the closing phenylalanine or tryptophan. The D gene is left open where the match is weak. Only part of the rows carry a size: once, few, many, or a class if the clone is expanded.

d_gene	v_gene	abundance	j_gene	CDR3nt	CDR3aa
TRBD1	TRBV4-1	NA	TRBJ1-5	TGCGCCAGCAGCCAACAGGGGGGAGGTCAGCCCCAGCATTTT	CASSQQGGGQPQHF
TRBD1	TRBV19	few	TRBJ1-5	TGTGCCAGTACCTCCCGTGGGACAGGGGAGGTTGGGGGCAATCAGCCCCAGCATTTT	CASTSRGTGEVGGNQPQHF
TRBD1	TRBV15	NA	TRBJ2-6	TGTGCCACCAGCGGCAGGGACAGGGCGGTCTCTGGGGCCAACGTCCTGACTTTC	CATSGRDRAVSGANVLTF
TRBD1	TRBV25-1	NA	TRBJ1-5	TGTGCCAGCAGTGAGGGACAGGGGAATCAGCCCCAGCATTTT	CASSEGQGNQPQHF
TRBD1	TRBV10-3	NA	TRBJ2-7	TGTGCCAGCGGACAGGGGAGCTCCTACGAGCAGTACTTC	CASGQGSSYEQYF
NA	TRBV15	NA	TRBJ2-3	TGTGCCACCAGCAGAGGCCAGATCACAGATACGCAGTATTTT	CATSRGQITDTQYF
NA	TRBV4-2	NA	TRBJ1-2	TGTGCCAGCAGCCAAGGCACAGCCCTTAACTATGGCTACACCTTC	CASSQGTALNYGYTF
NA	TRBV19	NA	TRBJ2-2	TGTGCCAGTAGTATGTCGGACACCGGGGAGCTGTTTTTT	CASSMSDTGELFF
NA	TRBV6-6	NA	TRBJ2-2	TGTGCCAGCAGTTACCCTAGCGCGACCGGGGAGCTGTTTTTT	CASSYPSATGELFF
NA	TRBV6-6	NA	TRBJ2-1	TGTGCCAGCAGCCGGGACCGGACTTACAATGAGCAGTTCTTC	CASSRDRTYNEQFF
TRBD1	TRBV6-1	once	TRBJ1-1	TGTGCCAGCAGTGAACCGGGACAGGGGGCGAAAGGTTTCTTT	CASSEPGQGAKGFF
NA	TRBV7-9	NA	TRBJ2-5	TGTGCCAGCAGCACAAGGACAGTCCAAGAGACCCAGTACTTC	CASSTRTVQETQYF
NA	TRBV28	NA	TRBJ1-5	TGTGCCAGCTGGGGAAGGACAGCAGGAGGTTATCAGCCCCAGCATTTT	CASWGRTAGGYQPQHF
NA	TRBV2	NA	TRBJ2-7	TGTGCCAGCACCTCGACCTCCCCTTACGAGCAGTACTTC	CASTSTSPYEQYF
NA	TRBV5-4	NA	TRBJ1-1	TGTGCCAGCAGCTTGGTGGGGGTCAACACTGAAGCTTTCTTT	CASSLVGVNTEAFF
NA	TRBV19	NA	TRBJ2-3	TGTGCCACCCGGGGAAATACATACACAGATACGCAGTATTTT	CATRGNTYTDTQYF
NA	TRBV27	NA	TRBJ2-1	TGTGCCGCCGGGCCCAGAGGCGGGGACTCCTACAATGAGCAGTTCTTC	CAAGPRGGDSYNEQFF
NA	TRBV7-3	NA	TRBJ2-3	TGTGCCAGCAGCTTAGCCAACACAGATACGCAGTATTTT	CASSLANTDTQYF
TRBD1	TRBV29-1	NA	TRBJ1-2	TGCAGCGTAAGACAGGGGAAAGTCTATGGCTACACCTTC	CSVRQGKVYGYTF
TRBD1	TRBV7-9	few	TRBJ1-1	TGTGCCAGCAGCACCAGGACAGGGAACACTGAAGCTTTCTTT	CASSTRTGNTEAFF
NA	TRBV19	NA	TRBJ2-3	TGTGCCAGTAGTATGGTTGTGGCAGTAGATACGCAGTATTTT	CASSMVVAVDTQYF
NA	TRBV5-8	few	TRBJ1-3	TGTGCCAGCAGCTTGTCGGTCTTCTCTGGAAACACCATATATTTT	CASSLSVFSGNTIYF
NA	TRBV29-1	NA	TRBJ2-1	TGCAGCGTCCAGGGGCTGCTTAAGCGAGATGAGCAGTTCTTC	CSVQGLLKRDEQFF
TRBD2	TRBV11-2	NA	TRBJ2-7	TGTGCCAGCAGCTTCGGACTAGCGCGCTACGAGCAGTACTTC	CASSFGLARYEQYF
TRBD1	TRBV19	few	TRBJ2-3	TGTGCCAGTAGTAAAGGACAGGGGACAGATACGCAGTATTTT	CASSKGQGTDTQYF
TRBD1	TRBV10-3	few	TRBJ1-1	TGTGCCATCAGGGACGGAGGGGGCGAGAACACTGAAGCTTTCTTT	CAIRDGGGENTEAFF
TRBD1	TRBV6-6	NA	TRBJ2-3	TGTGCCAGCAGTCCCGACGACAGGGGGCACACAGATACGCAGTATTTT	CASSPDDRGHTDTQYF
NA	TRBV4-2	NA	TRBJ2-7	TGTGCCAGCAGCCAAGCTGTGGCACAGGAGGGGTCCGAGCAGTACTTC	CASSQAVAQEGSEQYF
TRBD1	TRBV9	NA	TRBJ1-4	TGTGCCAGCAGCGCCCAGGCAGGGGGTACCGTTGTGAGACTGTTTTTT	CASSAQAGGTVVRLFF
TRBD2	TRBV7-8	many	TRBJ2-7	TGTGCCAGCAGCCGAGATTCTAGCGGGGGGATCTACGAGCAGTACTTC	CASSRDSSGGIYEQYF
NA	TRBV15	once	TRBJ2-7	TGTGCCACCAGCAGAGGAGGGTGGGAGGCCGGGTCCTACGAGCAGTACTTC	CATSRGGWEAGSYEQYF
NA	TRBV5-1	NA	TRBJ2-5	TGCGCCAGCAGCTTGTCCCAAGAGACCCAGTACTTC	CASSLSQETQYF
NA	TRBV30	NA	TRBJ2-2	TGTGCCTGGAGTGCCAGCAGCACCGGGGAGCTGTTTTTT	CAWSASSTGELFF
TRBD1	TRBV2	once	TRBJ2-1	TGTGCCAGCAGACTCTCCGGGACAGGCAATGAGCAGTTCTTC	CASRLSGTGNEQFF
TRBD2	TRBV7-2	few	TRBJ2-2	TGTGCCAGCAGCTTATTAGCGGGAGCTACCGGGGAGCTGTTTTTT	CASSLLAGATGELFF
TRBD1	TRBV19	NA	TRBJ2-7	TGTGCCAGTCGACAGGGGGCGGCCTACGAGCAGTACTTC	CASRQGAAYEQYF
NA	TRBV11-2	few	TRBJ2-1	TGTGCCAGCAGCTTGACGGGACGCCTAAGCTCCTACAATGAGCAGTTCTTC	CASSLTGRLSSYNEQFF
NA	TRBV10-3	NA	TRBJ1-1	TGTGCCATCAGTGAGTCGGTGGGTAGTGGTGAAGCTTTCTTT	CAISESVGSGEAFF
NA	TRBV6-1	NA	TRBJ1-4	TGTGCCAGCAGTGAAACGAGGGAAAAACTGTTTTTT	CASSETREKLFF
TRBD1	TRBV18	NA	TRBJ1-1	TGTGCCAGCTCACCACCGGGGACAGGGGTAACTGAAGCTTTCTTT	CASSPPGTGVTEAFF
TRBD1	TRBV11-2	NA	TRBJ1-6	TGTGCCAGCGAGAGGGGGCCCATTAGTAATTCACCCCTCCACTTT	CASERGPISNSPLHF
TRBD1	TRBV6-5	NA	TRBJ2-1	TGTGCCAGCAGTTACTCTGTACAGGGGGCTTACAATGAGCAGTTCTTC	CASSYSVQGAYNEQFF
NA	TRBV9	NA	TRBJ2-3	TGTGCCAGCAGCGTAGTTGGGTTGACAGATACGCAGTATTTT	CASSVVGLTDTQYF
TRBD2	TRBV5-4	once	TRBJ2-5	TGTGCCAGCAGCCCTCGGGGGGGTGAAGAGACCCAGTACTTC	CASSPRGGEETQYF
NA	TRBV6-6	NA	TRBJ1-4	TGTGCCAGCAGTTACTCGGACCCTCCAAAACTGTTTTTT	CASSYSDPPKLFF
NA	TRBV5-1	NA	TRBJ2-1	TGCGCCAGCAGCTTGGGGGTTATAACCTACAATGAGCAGTTCTTC	CASSLGVITYNEQFF
NA	TRBV4-1	NA	TRBJ2-1	TGCGCCAGCAGCCAAACGTTCGGAAGAGGTGAGCAGTTCTTC	CASSQTFGRGEQFF
NA	TRBV9	NA	TRBJ2-7	TGTGCCAGCAGCGACCCCGATAGGGACCACGAGCAGTACTTC	CASSDPDRDHEQYF
TRBD1	TRBV4-1	NA	TRBJ2-4	TGCGCCAGCAGCCAAGATGGAGGACAGGGCCTAAACATTCAGTACTTC	CASSQDGGQGLNIQYF
TRBD1	TRBV25-1	NA	TRBJ1-2	TGTGCCAGCAGTGAAACAGGGGGCGAAGGCTATGGCTACACCTTC	CASSETGGEGYGYTF
NA	TRBV1	NA	TRBJ2-7	TGCACCAGCAGCCATAGCCGGTATTTAGCGGACTCCTACGAGCAGTACTTC	CTSSHSRYLADSYEQYF
NA	TRBV6-6	NA	TRBJ2-6	TGTGCCAGCAGGTACGGCTCTGGGGCCAACGTCCTGACTTTC	CASRYGSGANVLTF
TRBD1	TRBV7-9	NA	TRBJ1-2	TGTGCCAGCAGCTGGTCCTCAGGGGGCGCCTATGGCTACACCTTC	CASSWSSGGAYGYTF
TRBD1	TRBV6-6	few	TRBJ1-1	TGTGCCAGTTCAACAGGGGGCTACACTGAAGCTTTCTTT	CASSTGGYTEAFF
NA	TRBV7-8	NA	TRBJ1-4	TGTGCCAGCAGCGGGGAGGGGTTTCATATCGAAAAACTGTTTTTT	CASSGEGFHIEKLFF
NA	TRBV30	NA	TRBJ2-6	TGTGCCTGCACCCATCCAGGGAACTCTGGGGCCAACGTCCTGACTTTC	CACTHPGNSGANVLTF
NA	TRBV7-3	NA	TRBJ2-5	TGTGCCAGCAGCTTAACCGGGTCTGTAGAGACCCAGTACTTC	CASSLTGSVETQYF
NA	TRBV6-4	NA	TRBJ1-1	TGTGCCAGCAGTGGAAGACTTACAGGTATGAACACTGAAGCTTTCTTT	CASSGRLTGMNTEAFF
TRBD1	TRBV7-8	NA	TRBJ2-3	TGTGCCAGCAGCCTACGACAGGGGGCCACAGATACGCAGTATTTT	CASSLRQGATDTQYF